A single sample gave rise to the 8 T cell receptor beta chains below, sequenced in a study of T cell repertoires in cytomegalovirus infection. These receptors lack a known antigen. TCRdb reprocessed the reads with MiXCR, giving one entry per CDR3 protein. This sample carries some 700,000 distinct CDR3 sequences, around a third of them seen once, and the ten largest clones take 15% to 20%. The sequences come from cultured PBMCs, collected from culture after CMV antigen stimulation. The receptors derive from a human donor in good health (CMV status not recorded). Some clones in this sample may be carry-over from other donors' samples.

The CDR3 DNA reads TGCAGCGAAAGGTCCCACGATCAGCCCCAGCATTTT. It yields the protein CSERSHDQPQHF. The chain employs TRBV29-1 and TRBJ1-5; D unresolved. Germline V gene lookup returns CDR1 SQVTM and CDR2 ANQGSEA. Trimming cost V 7 bases and J 5 bases, with 12 bases left between them. There are 12 residues in the CDR3.

This clonotype was observed at least ten times. The rearrangement uses TRBV7-2 and TRBJ1-6; D gene uncertain. Germline CDR1 SGHTA, CDR2 FQGNSA. There are 14 residues in the CDR3. Trimming cost V 7 bases and J 7 bases, with 14 bases left between them. This CDR3 is CASTLRLGNSPLHF. CDR3 coding DNA: TGTGCCAGCACCTTGAGGCTGGGGAATTCACCCCTCCACTTT.

This clonotype was found a few times. The chain carries TRBV6-1 and TRBJ2-1; no reliable D call. Trimming cost V 7 bases and J 0 bases, with 10 bases left between them. The CDR3 covers 14 residues. The germline CDR1 and CDR2 sequences are MNHNS and SASEGT. CDR3: CASKAQSSYNEQFF. In DNA form, the CDR3 reads TGTGCCAGCAAGGCACAGAGCTCCTACAATGAGCAGTTCTTC.

This chain uses TRBV20-1 with TRBJ2-5, with unresolved D. Between the trimmed V and J ends, which lost 0 bases and 5 bases, there was a span of 16 bases. The CDR3 is 15 amino acids. Looked up from germline, CDR1 is DFQATT and CDR2 is SNEGSKA (reference sequence). Here the CDR3 DNA reads TGCAGTGCTAGAGATCATAGTCTAGACGTGGAGACCCAGTACTTC. It translates to CSARDHSLDVETQYF.

The CDR3: CASSGSRYEPQHF. In DNA form, the CDR3 reads TGTGCCAGCAGTGGTAGTCGCTATGAGCCCCAGCATTTT. The chain joins TRBV6-2 or TRBV6-3 to TRBJ1-5; D gene uncertain. Germline V lookup: CDR1 MNHEY, CDR2 SVGEGT. This CDR3 is 13 amino acids long. With 5 bases removed from V and 8 bases from J, the gap between germline ends came to 13 bases.

This chain connects TRBV12-3 or TRBV12-4 to TRBJ2-2; D is unresolved. This CDR3 comprises 14 residues. V was shortened by 7 bases and J by 0 bases, with 9 bases between the two germline ends. The CDR3 sequence: CASMNGANTGELFF. The CDR3 nucleotides read TGTGCCAGCATGAACGGAGCGAACACCGGGGAGCTGTTTTTT.

This chain uses TRBV4-1 with TRBJ2-7, with a tentative D call TRBD1 (5 bases). The V end was cut by 0 bases, the J end by 3 bases, with 15 bases between. Germline assignment: CDR1 MGHRA and CDR2 YSYEKL. This CDR3 has 16 residues. The CDR3 nucleotides read TGCGCCAGCAGCCAAGATATAACAGGTCCTTACTACGAGCAGTACTTC. This translates into CASSQDITGPYYEQYF.

The genes are TRBV6-6 and TRBJ2-7; D is tentatively TRBD1 or TRBD2 (5 bases each). V lost 2 bases and J lost 1, with 12 bases in between. The CDR3 has 15 residues. Looked up from germline, CDR1 is MNHNY and CDR2 is SVGAGI (reference sequence). DNA for the CDR3: TGTGCCAGCAGTTACCGGGACGGCGATTCCTACGAGCAGTACTTC. It specifies CASSYRDGDSYEQYF.